The TCR beta chain described here comes from a study of T cell responses to AZD1222 COVID-19 vaccine. Study overall: Doses given second, at about 4 or about 12 weeks, were pooled.

The V gene lost 4 bases and the J gene lost 8 bases, with 7 bases spanning the gap. The V gene's germline CDR1 is SGHTA and CDR2 FQGNSA. This CDR3 has 11 amino acids. TCRdb keeps only in-frame clones here, not all; method: immunoSEQ multiplex PCR. The sample lists roughly 92,000 clones, about 90% occurring once. The sequence came from an adult in good health. The chain combines TRBV7-2 with TRBJ2-3, with D hard to call. The starting material was peripheral blood, obtained on day 0 of AZD1222 vaccination. CDR3 in amino acids: CASSSTVTQYF. The CDR3 region has the DNA TGTGCCAGCAGCTCTACGGTTACGCAGTATTTT.